This TCR beta chain was obtained from a study of T cell responses to AZD1222 COVID-19 vaccine listed by TCRdb under 2021. With regard to the full study: AZD1222 recipients with second doses at about 4 weeks or about 12 weeks were pooled, because spike-specific TCR depth and breadth did not differ between schedules. A total of around 240 trial participants underwent TCR sequencing, of whom nearly 210 had received two doses of AZD1222 and around 25 had received two doses of the MenACWY control vaccine. Trial participants were enrolled by age into 18-55, 56-69 and 70-plus year subgroups, with about 150, 27 and 61 TCR-sequenced participants respectively. What the research found in general, with its limitations: The 56-69-year group was small, and its depth increase did not reach significance, likely because of low power. Only six or seven AZD1222 recipients were SARS-CoV-2 seropositive at baseline, limiting conclusions about previously exposed vaccinees. Vaccine-associated CD4 TCRs spanned the whole spike protein, with dominant responses in regions 160-218 and 743-854. Reportedly, almost half of the unique spike-specific TCRs recognized epitopes lying outside the regions that are mutated in the B.1.351 and B.1.1.7 variants. Because no day 14 peak-response samples were available, the repertoires could be characterized only after the peak T cell response. Most participants were white British and females outnumbered males, and the authors suggested that clonal diversity may have been underestimated. Spike-specific TCR breadth and depth rose significantly after two AZD1222 doses compared with day 0 and with MenACWY recipients.

The time point label, read with the paper, signifies: baseline before first vaccination. Vaccinee samples were obtained from the UK trials COV001 and COV002, which included a single-blind randomized controlled phase 2/3 trial of AZD1222 (ChAdOx1 nCoV-19) in healthy adults. For TCRbeta chain sequencing, PBMC samples were collected from trial participants at day 0 and at day 28 after the second dose. As for this clone: No antigen is known for it. Per-nucleotide qualities are absent, and no much larger clonotype sits a single base away.

The CDR3 regions of human TCRbeta chains were subjected to immunosequencing. Per the original workflow: TCRs in the repertoires were matched against a reference library of SARS-CoV-2-specific TCRs that had been generated with the MIRA antigen-specificity platform. Breadth was defined as the fraction of unique TCRs that were SARS-CoV-2-associated. Depth was defined as the fraction of total T cells that were SARS-CoV-2-associated. Using the MIRA data, each spike-specific TCR was assigned both to the spike region to which the TCR was reactive and to a CD4 or CD8 class. Log10-transformed breadth and depth values were compared by one-way ANOVA with Sidak's multiple comparisons tests. This immuneACCESS table, as held by TCRdb, lists in-frame sequences with V and J called but not all clones. Of the missing ones, under half trace to an unresolved V gene in checked studies; the others have no known cause. The V and J calls and clone size are taken from that table; D and trimming were inferred from the DNA. Here the sample has about 120,000 clones; approximately 86% occur a single time. Roughly 2.4% of the sample lies in the top ten.

Compared with germline, V lacks 5 bases and J lacks 10 bases; bases without a gene match: 14. From the cysteine through the phenylalanine, the CDR3 covers 16 amino acids. The kept DNA is CDR3 alone, 48 bases in frame from the first base. The germline V gene gives CDR1 as MDHEN and CDR2 as SYDVKM. This sequence originates from an adult in good health. Recombination linked TRBV28 to TRBJ1-6, with 7 bases in between that match TRBD1. Sequencing used peripheral blood, obtained on day 0 of AZD1222 vaccination. CDR3 sequence: CASSVPPGGRASPLHF. The bases read TGTGCCAGCAGTGTACCTCCAGGGGGAAGAGCCTCACCCCTCCACTTT. Reference TRBV28 and TRBJ1-6 proteins supply the regions before and after the CDR3; the full variable domain is: DVKVTQSSRYLVKRTGEKVFLECVQDMDHENMFWYRQDPGLGLRLIYFSYDVKMKEKGDIPEGYSVSREKKERFSLILESASTNQTSMYLCASSVPPGGRASPLHFGNGTRLTVT.